The subject of this entry is one T cell receptor beta chain. Its matching antigen is unknown. These data belong to a study of response to subunit inactivated influenza vaccine. Whole-study findings and limits: Each seasonal influenza vaccination, the authors suggested, recruits few new T cells.

This CDR3 has 19 amino acids. After removal of 0 bases from V and 0 bases from J, the junction contained 15 bases not matched to a gene. Germline-derived CDR1 and CDR2 are DFQATT and SNEGSKA (reference sequence). TCRdb re-called the RT-PCR reads with MiXCR, one entry per CDR3 protein. This repertoire shows around 570,000 distinct CDR3 sequences, approximately 7.6% found once; its top ten account for about an eighth. The rearrangement links TRBV20-1 to TRBJ2-3; 7 nucleotides line up with TRBD2. Material: PBMCs from blood, obtained 23 months after vaccination. The receptor's source is a man in his fifties or sixties who received an inactivated influenza vaccine. CDR3 DNA: TGCAGTGCTAGAGATTCTTTGTGGGCTTATAGCGGGAGCACAGATACGCAGTATTTT. Translation gives CSARDSLWAYSGSTDTQYF.